These T cell receptor beta chains were read from a single sample in a study of primary melanoma T cells and metastatic recurrence. The repertoire was sequenced with immunoSEQ multiplex PCR; TCRdb's copy has only in-frame clones and lacks some. Here the sample spans some 1,100 clones, approximately 73% being singletons. The sequenced material came from melanoma tumor tissue. Every receptor here comes from a human donor with melanoma. The CDR3 runs from the conserved cysteine through the conserved F or W. The D gene is left open where the match is weak. Clone size appears in some rows only: once, few, many, or a class for an expanded clone.

V gene: TRBV6-8
clone size: -
J gene: TRBJ1-5
D gene: -
CDR3 DNA: TGTGCCAGCAGTGCGGAAGAGAATCAGCCCCAGCATTTT
CDR3 protein: CASSAEENQPQHF

V gene: TRBV19
clone size: few
J gene: TRBJ2-7
D gene: TRBD1
CDR3 DNA: TGTGCCAGTAGTGGCCAGGGGGCGGGATCGTACGAGCAGTACTTC
CDR3 protein: CASSGQGAGSYEQYF

V gene: TRBV11-3
clone size: -
J gene: TRBJ2-5
D gene: -
CDR3 DNA: TGTGCCAGCAGCTGGGCCGGGACACTGCAAGAGACCCAGTACTTC
CDR3 protein: CASSWAGTLQETQYF

V gene: TRBV6-8
clone size: -
J gene: TRBJ2-1
D gene: TRBD2
CDR3 DNA: TGTGCCAGCAGTGGGGGAGGGGCCTCAAACAATGAGCAGTTCTTC
CDR3 protein: CASSGGGASNNEQFF

V gene: TRBV11-3
clone size: -
J gene: TRBJ2-5
D gene: TRBD2
CDR3 DNA: TGTGCCAGCAGCTTGGGGGGGTCCCGGGAGACCCAGTACTTC
CDR3 protein: CASSLGGSRETQYF

V gene: TRBV28
clone size: -
J gene: TRBJ2-5
D gene: TRBD1
CDR3 DNA: TGTGCCAGCAGTCTCGGACAGGGCCAAGAGACCCAGTACTTC
CDR3 protein: CASSLGQGQETQYF

V gene: TRBV30
clone size: -
J gene: TRBJ1-2
D gene: -
CDR3 DNA: TGTGCCTGGGGTAGGCCGGGACAAATAAAAACGGATGGCTACACCTTC
CDR3 protein: CAWGRPGQIKTDGYTF

V gene: TRBV5-1
clone size: -
J gene: TRBJ1-1
D gene: TRBD1
CDR3 DNA: TGCGCCAGCAGCCCTGGGACAGGGGGCAGGAACACTGAAGCTTTCTTT
CDR3 protein: CASSPGTGGRNTEAFF

V gene: TRBV30
clone size: -
J gene: TRBJ2-3
D gene: TRBD2
CDR3 DNA: TGTGCCTGGAGTCCCGCGGGGGGCTTGGCAGATACGCAGTATTTT
CDR3 protein: CAWSPAGGLADTQYF

V gene: TRBV28
clone size: -
J gene: TRBJ2-7
D gene: -
CDR3 DNA: TGTGCCAGCAGGTTAGCGGACCGGGAGAAATACTTC
CDR3 protein: CASRLADREKYF

V gene: TRBV28
clone size: -
J gene: TRBJ2-7
D gene: TRBD2
CDR3 DNA: TGTGCCAGTAGATCACCTACTAGCGAGGTCTACGAGCAGTACTTC
CDR3 protein: CASRSPTSEVYEQYF

V gene: TRBV28
clone size: hyperexpanded
J gene: TRBJ2-1
D gene: TRBD2
CDR3 DNA: TGTGCCAGCAGTTTGGGGACTAGCGGTGAGCAGTTCTTC
CDR3 protein: CASSLGTSGEQFF

V gene: TRBV19
clone size: few
J gene: TRBJ2-7
D gene: TRBD1
CDR3 DNA: TGTGCCAGTAGGCCCGGGACAGGGGTGGACGAGCAGTACTTC
CDR3 protein: CASRPGTGVDEQYF

V gene: TRBV12-5
clone size: -
J gene: TRBJ1-1
D gene: -
CDR3 DNA: TGTGCCAGCCCCTCCCCGGGGAACACTGAAGCTTTCTTT
CDR3 protein: CASPSPGNTEAFF

V gene: TRBV7-1
clone size: -
J gene: TRBJ2-5
D gene: TRBD1
CDR3 DNA: TGTGCCAGCAGTACTGCAGGGGGAGAGACCCAGTACTTC
CDR3 protein: CASSTAGGETQYF

V gene: TRBV6-8
clone size: -
J gene: TRBJ1-1
D gene: -
CDR3 DNA: TGTGCCAGCAATCCGACGGGGGGCACTGAAGCTTTCTTT
CDR3 protein: CASNPTGGTEAFF

V gene: TRBV11-3
clone size: few
J gene: TRBJ2-5
D gene: TRBD2
CDR3 DNA: TGTGCCAGCTCGGAAACGGGAGGGCAAGAGACCCAGTACTTC
CDR3 protein: CASSETGGQETQYF

V gene: TRBV19
clone size: few
J gene: TRBJ1-1
D gene: TRBD1
CDR3 DNA: TGTGCCAGTAGACCTGGGACAGGGATGGGTGAAGCTTTCTTT
CDR3 protein: CASRPGTGMGEAFF

V gene: TRBV11-3
clone size: -
J gene: TRBJ1-2
D gene: -
CDR3 DNA: TGTGCCAGCAGCTTAGGAGACTTAAACTATGGCTACACCTTC
CDR3 protein: CASSLGDLNYGYTF

V gene: TRBV28
clone size: -
J gene: TRBJ2-2
D gene: TRBD2
CDR3 DNA: TGTGCCAGCAGGTTACTAGCGGAATACGGGGAGCTGTTTTTT
CDR3 protein: CASRLLAEYGELFF

V gene: TRBV1
clone size: -
J gene: TRBJ2-1
D gene: -
CDR3 DNA: TGCGCCAGCAGCCCAGCGGGGGCCCGGGGGAGGGATGAGCAGTTCTTC
CDR3 protein: CASSPAGARGRDEQFF

V gene: TRBV9
clone size: -
J gene: TRBJ2-7
D gene: TRBD1
CDR3 DNA: TGTGCCACCCAGACAGGGAGCACCTACGAGCAGTACTTC
CDR3 protein: CATQTGSTYEQYF

V gene: TRBV28
clone size: -
J gene: TRBJ1-4
D gene: -
CDR3 DNA: TGTGCCAGCAGGGAAGCGTCATTCCTTAATGAAAAACTGTTTTTT
CDR3 protein: CASREASFLNEKLFF

V gene: TRBV11-3
clone size: few
J gene: TRBJ2-5
D gene: TRBD2
CDR3 DNA: TGTGCCAGCAGATTCACTAGCGGGGGGGCGTCGGAGACCCAGTACTTC
CDR3 protein: CASRFTSGGASETQYF

V gene: TRBV15
clone size: -
J gene: TRBJ1-6
D gene: -
CDR3 DNA: TGTGCCACCAGCACCGATCCTCCCCCGGGATTAAATTCACCCCTCCACTTT
CDR3 protein: CATSTDPPPGLNSPLHF

V gene: TRBV19
clone size: -
J gene: TRBJ1-4
D gene: -
CDR3 DNA: TGTGCCAGTAGTATCAGAGGGGGAACAACGGCTAATGAAAAACTGTTTTTT
CDR3 protein: CASSIRGGTTANEKLFF

V gene: TRBV25-1
clone size: -
J gene: TRBJ1-1
D gene: -
CDR3 DNA: TGTGCCAGCAGTGGATTGGGCACTGAAGCTTTCTTT
CDR3 protein: CASSGLGTEAFF

V gene: TRBV7-2
clone size: -
J gene: TRBJ1-2
D gene: -
CDR3 DNA: TGTGCCAGCAGCCAGGACCCCAGCACTGGCTACACCTTC
CDR3 protein: CASSQDPSTGYTF

V gene: TRBV19
clone size: few
J gene: TRBJ1-3
D gene: -
CDR3 DNA: TGTGCCAGTAGCCGGCCGGGGGGCTCTGGAAACACCATATATTTT
CDR3 protein: CASSRPGGSGNTIYF

V gene: TRBV12-5
clone size: -
J gene: TRBJ2-3
D gene: TRBD2
CDR3 DNA: TGTGCCAGTAGACCGGGACTAGCGGGTTCCCACGAGGATACGCAGTATTTT
CDR3 protein: CASRPGLAGSHEDTQYF

V gene: TRBV10-2
clone size: few
J gene: TRBJ1-1
D gene: -
CDR3 DNA: TGCGCCAGCAGTGAACGGCAGGGACGGAGCACTGAAGCTTTCTTT
CDR3 protein: CASSERQGRSTEAFF

V gene: TRBV19
clone size: -
J gene: TRBJ2-6
D gene: TRBD1
CDR3 DNA: TGTGCCAGTAGCCGGGACAGTGGAGTCTCTGGGGCCAACGTCCTGACTTTC
CDR3 protein: CASSRDSGVSGANVLTF

V gene: TRBV29-1
clone size: -
J gene: TRBJ2-2
D gene: -
CDR3 DNA: TGCAGCGTTGAAGAAGAGGCTGGGACCGGGGAGCTGTTTTTT
CDR3 protein: CSVEEEAGTGELFF

V gene: TRBV6-8
clone size: -
J gene: TRBJ2-2
D gene: -
CDR3 DNA: TGTGCCAGCACCAAAGAAAGGGGGTTGGGGACCGGGGAGCTGTTTTTT
CDR3 protein: CASTKERGLGTGELFF

V gene: TRBV6-8
clone size: -
J gene: TRBJ2-2
D gene: -
CDR3 DNA: TGTGCCAGCAGGGCCGAAGGGGGGGGCAACACCGGGGAGCTGTTTTTT
CDR3 protein: CASRAEGGGNTGELFF

V gene: TRBV19
clone size: once
J gene: TRBJ1-4
D gene: TRBD1
CDR3 DNA: TGTGCCAGTAGTATCCGGACAGGGGACTCTAATGAAAAACTGTTTTTT
CDR3 protein: CASSIRTGDSNEKLFF

V gene: TRBV19
clone size: -
J gene: TRBJ2-7
D gene: -
CDR3 DNA: TGTGCCAGTAGTAAACAGGCGGACTCCTACGAGCAGTACTTC
CDR3 protein: CASSKQADSYEQYF

V gene: TRBV19
clone size: -
J gene: TRBJ1-4
D gene: TRBD1
CDR3 DNA: TGTGCCAGTAGTAGAGCCTCGCCCGGGACAGGGGAAATTAATGAAAAACTGTTTTTT
CDR3 protein: CASSRASPGTGEINEKLFF

V gene: TRBV5-1
clone size: -
J gene: TRBJ1-1
D gene: TRBD1
CDR3 DNA: TGCGCCAGCAGCCAGGGACAGGGGGACACTGAAGCTTTCTTT
CDR3 protein: CASSQGQGDTEAFF

V gene: TRBV11-3
clone size: -
J gene: TRBJ1-1
D gene: -
CDR3 DNA: TGTGCCAGCACCGAACCCGGGGTGAGGGGCACTGAAGCTTTCTTT
CDR3 protein: CASTEPGVRGTEAFF

V gene: TRBV19
clone size: -
J gene: TRBJ2-2
D gene: TRBD2
CDR3 DNA: TGTGCCAGTAGTATAGGGTCCAGTCATACCCGGACTAGCGGGAGGCGTGACACCGGGGAGCTGTTTTTT
CDR3 protein: CASSIGSSHTRTSGRRDTGELFF

V gene: TRBV6-8
clone size: few
J gene: TRBJ2-1
D gene: TRBD2
CDR3 DNA: TGTGCCAGCAGCAGACTAGCGGGTCCTAGCTCCTACAATGAGCAGTTCTTC
CDR3 protein: CASSRLAGPSSYNEQFF

V gene: TRBV19
clone size: -
J gene: TRBJ2-3
D gene: -
CDR3 DNA: TGTGCCAGTATACAGGGCGGCACAGATACGCAGTATTTT
CDR3 protein: CASIQGGTDTQYF

V gene: TRBV7-6
clone size: -
J gene: TRBJ1-5
D gene: -
CDR3 DNA: TGTGCCAGCAGTTTCGGGGGCACTGGCAATCAGCCCCAGCATTTT
CDR3 protein: CASSFGGTGNQPQHF

V gene: TRBV7-1
clone size: -
J gene: TRBJ2-2
D gene: TRBD2
CDR3 DNA: TGTGCCAGCAGCTTGCTTAGCGGGGCCGGGGAGCTGTTTTTT
CDR3 protein: CASSLLSGAGELFF

V gene: TRBV14
clone size: few
J gene: TRBJ1-2
D gene: -
CDR3 DNA: TGTGCCAGCAGCCAAGATTTCGAGGGGTTTAGCTCTGGCTACACCTTC
CDR3 protein: CASSQDFEGFSSGYTF

V gene: TRBV28
clone size: few
J gene: TRBJ2-1
D gene: TRBD1
CDR3 DNA: TGTGCCAGCACGGGACAGGTTCGCAATGAGCAGTTCTTC
CDR3 protein: CASTGQVRNEQFF

V gene: TRBV5-1
clone size: -
J gene: TRBJ2-1
D gene: -
CDR3 DNA: TGCGCCAGCAGGAGGGGCCCGATGTCTGGCAATGAGCAGTTCTTC
CDR3 protein: CASRRGPMSGNEQFF

V gene: TRBV19
clone size: -
J gene: TRBJ2-1
D gene: -
CDR3 DNA: TGTGCCAGTAGTATGGGGCAGGGCAATGAGCAGTTCTTC
CDR3 protein: CASSMGQGNEQFF

V gene: TRBV19
clone size: -
J gene: TRBJ2-3
D gene: TRBD2
CDR3 DNA: TGTGCCAGTAGTATGGTTAGCGGGGGGTGGGGCACAGATACGCAGTATTTT
CDR3 protein: CASSMVSGGWGTDTQYF

V gene: TRBV19
clone size: -
J gene: TRBJ1-1
D gene: -
CDR3 DNA: TGTGCCAGTAACAAGGGTAACACTGAAGCTTTCTTT
CDR3 protein: CASNKGNTEAFF

V gene: TRBV2
clone size: -
J gene: TRBJ2-3
D gene: -
CDR3 DNA: TGTGCCAGCAGCGAGCCCGGGGCTGGGACAGATACGCAGTATTTT
CDR3 protein: CASSEPGAGTDTQYF

V gene: TRBV6-8
clone size: few
J gene: TRBJ1-1
D gene: TRBD1
CDR3 DNA: TGTGCCAGCATCCCCTTCGGGACAGGGGTGAACACTGAAGCTTTCTTT
CDR3 protein: CASIPFGTGVNTEAFF

V gene: TRBV11-3
clone size: -
J gene: TRBJ2-7
D gene: -
CDR3 DNA: TGTGCCAGCAGCTTGACAGGACCAATTATCTACGAGCAGTACTTC
CDR3 protein: CASSLTGPIIYEQYF

V gene: TRBV11-3
clone size: few
J gene: TRBJ2-5
D gene: TRBD1
CDR3 DNA: TGTGCTAGCAGCTTAATGGGACAGCAAGAGACCCAGTACTTC
CDR3 protein: CASSLMGQQETQYF

V gene: TRBV6-8
clone size: -
J gene: TRBJ2-2
D gene: TRBD1
CDR3 DNA: TGTGCCAGCAGTTACTCCTCAGGGGGCCGTGGCACCGGGGAGCTGTTTTTT
CDR3 protein: CASSYSSGGRGTGELFF